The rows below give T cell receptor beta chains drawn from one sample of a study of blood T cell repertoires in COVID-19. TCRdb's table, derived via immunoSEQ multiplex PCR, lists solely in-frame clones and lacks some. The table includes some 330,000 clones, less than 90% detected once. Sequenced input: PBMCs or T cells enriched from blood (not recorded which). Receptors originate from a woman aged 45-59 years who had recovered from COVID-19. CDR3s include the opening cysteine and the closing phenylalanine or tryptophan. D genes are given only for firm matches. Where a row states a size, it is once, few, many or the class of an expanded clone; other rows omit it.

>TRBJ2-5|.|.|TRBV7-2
CASSPQVEPNF
TGTGCCAGCAGCCCCCAAGTCGAGCCCAACTTC
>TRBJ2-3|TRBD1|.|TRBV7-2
CASSGPGQGYSSADTQYF
TGTGCCAGCAGCGGGCCGGGACAGGGATACTCTAGCGCAGATACGCAGTATTTT
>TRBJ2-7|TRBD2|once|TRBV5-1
CASSLGGMREGSRYEQYF
TGCGCCAGCAGCTTGGGAGGTATGAGGGAGGGGTCTCGATACGAGCAGTACTTC
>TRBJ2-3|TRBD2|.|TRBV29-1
CSVEAGGTDTQYF
TGCAGCGTTGAGGCGGGGGGGACAGATACGCAGTATTTT
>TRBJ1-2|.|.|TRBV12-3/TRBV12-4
CASKRTGGYTF
TGTGCCAGCAAGAGAACAGGGGGCTACACCTTC
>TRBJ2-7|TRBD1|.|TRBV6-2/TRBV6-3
CASSDRDSGHEQYF
TGTGCCAGCAGTGACCGGGACAGTGGCCACGAGCAGTACTTC
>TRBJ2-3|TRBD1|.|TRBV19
CASSDQGALDTQYF
TGTGCCAGTAGTGATCAGGGGGCGCTTGATACGCAGTATTTT
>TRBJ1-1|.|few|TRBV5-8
CASRPEATDTEAFF
TGTGCCAGCAGACCCGAGGCAACGGACACTGAAGCTTTCTTT
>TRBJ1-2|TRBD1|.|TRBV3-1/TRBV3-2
CASSRGTANYGYTF
TGTGCCAGCAGCCGCGGGACAGCTAACTATGGCTACACCTTC
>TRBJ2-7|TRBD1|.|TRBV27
CASSLSRGLNEQYF
TGTGCCAGCAGTTTAAGCAGGGGGCTCAACGAGCAGTACTTC
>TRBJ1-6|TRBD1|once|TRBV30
CAWSQQGWSPLHF
TGTGCCTGGAGTCAACAGGGGTGGTCACCCCTCCACTTT
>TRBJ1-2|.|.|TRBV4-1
CASSQGESTAIPYGYTF
TGCGCCAGCAGCCAAGGGGAATCGACAGCGATTCCCTATGGCTACACCTTC
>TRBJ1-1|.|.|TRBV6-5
CASKVRENTEAFF
TGTGCCAGCAAGGTCAGGGAAAACACTGAAGCTTTCTTT
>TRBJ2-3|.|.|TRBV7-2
CASSFRLTDTQYF
TGTGCCAGCAGCTTCAGGCTTACAGATACGCAGTATTTT
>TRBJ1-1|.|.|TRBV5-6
CASSLVSGKLVEAFF
TGTGCCAGCAGCTTGGTCTCAGGGAAGTTGGTTGAAGCTTTCTTT
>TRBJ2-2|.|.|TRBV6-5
CASRTRGGTGELFF
TGTGCCAGCAGGACGCGAGGGGGTACCGGGGAGCTGTTTTTT
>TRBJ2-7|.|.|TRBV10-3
CAIGNSGNPYEQYF
TGTGCCATCGGCAATAGCGGCAACCCCTACGAGCAGTACTTC